What follows are 12 T cell receptor beta chains derived from one specimen sequenced in a study of control samples from healthy donors and cancer patients (dated by TCRdb to 2020 to 2022). Library creation used the immunoSEQ multiplex PCR assay. The table comes from immuneACCESS by way of TCRdb, which keeps in-frame sequences with V and J called. Part of the clones is missing from these tables; in studies checked, under half for an unresolved V gene and the rest for unknown reasons. This sample gives around 140,000 clones in total; 94% of them show up just once. Jointly, the top ten make up under 15% of the sample. Sequencing was performed on blood. These TCRs come from a man in his forties or fifties in good health.

The V call is TRBV7-8, the J call TRBJ2-1; unclear D gene. The ends were cut back, 1 base at V and 5 bases at J, with 12 bases in the middle. Germline V gene data show CDR1 as SGHVS and CDR2 as FQNEAQ. This CDR3 region has 15 residues. This CDR3 is CASSLVERLHNEQFF. Here the CDR3 DNA reads TGTGCCAGCAGCTTAGTTGAGCGTTTGCACAATGAGCAGTTCTTC.

This clone came up once. The chain employs TRBV24-1 and TRBJ2-7, with TRBD1 matching 8 bases. Looked up from germline, CDR1 is KGHDR and CDR2 is SFDVKD. This CDR3 region has 13 residues. The V gene end was trimmed by 3 bases and the J gene end by 4 bases; junction bases not matched to a gene: 1. CDR3 sequence: CATSDRTGYEQYF. For the CDR3, the DNA is TGTGCCACCAGTGATAGGACAGGGTACGAGCAGTACTTC.

The chain is built from TRBV5-1 and TRBJ2-3; the match to TRBD2 covers 11 bases. The CDR3 has 18 residues. CDR1 and CDR2 (germline): SGHRS, YFSETQ. V was pared by 0 bases and J by 5 bases, with 11 bases of the junction left unmatched. CDR3 sequence: CASSLATLAGGSIDTQYF. CDR3 DNA: TGCGCCAGCAGCTTGGCGACCCTAGCGGGGGGCTCCATAGATACGCAGTATTTT.

V gene TRBV9 combines with J gene TRBJ2-2; 7 nucleotides agree with TRBD2. Unmatched junction bases numbered 6, after V lost 4 bases and J lost 6 bases. This CDR3 has 14 residues. Germline CDR1 reads SGDLS; CDR2 reads YYNGEE. This CDR3 is CASSHSGKAGELFF. The CDR3 bases are TGTGCCAGCAGCCACAGCGGGAAAGCCGGGGAGCTGTTTTTT.

The chain uses TRBV21-1 and TRBJ2-7; no DNA check was done on the table's D call, TRBD1. TRBV21-1 is designated a pseudogene. The CDR3 is 16 amino acids. CDR3 residues: CASSNRPRDSLYEQYF. Here the CDR3 DNA reads TGTGCCAGCAGCAACCGCCCAAGGGACAGCCTCTACGAGCAGTACTTC.

The chain employs TRBV12-3 or TRBV12-4 and TRBJ1-2; D is undetermined. V gave up 2 bases and J gave up 8 bases, with 12 bases separating them. The CDR3 runs to 13 residues. The CDR3 region has the DNA TGTGCCAGCAGTTTACCCGACGAGGGAGGCTACACCTTC. It is translated as CASSLPDEGGYTF.

The V gene is TRBV20-1, the J gene TRBJ2-1; TRBD2 matches at 11 bases. V lost 3 bases to trimming and J lost 6 bases; unmatched junction nucleotides: 4. The germline CDR1 and CDR2 sequences are DFQATT and SNEGSKA (reference sequence). This CDR3 is built from 14 residues. The DNA of the CDR3 is TGCAGTGCTAGTTTTAGCGGGAGGGCCAATGAGCAGTTCTTC. Translated, it gives CSASFSGRANEQFF.

Notes on this clone: Its ends do not fully match the called genes, so a read error is possible. The rearrangement links TRBV4-1 to TRBJ1-4; TRBD1 matches 8 bases. Looked up from germline, CDR1 is MGHRA and CDR2 is YSYEKL. This CDR3 contains 17 residues. DNA of the CDR3: TGCGCCAGCAGCGAAGACAGGGGACCCCCGGTTAATGAAAAACTGTTTTTT. It codes for CASSEDRGPPVNEKLFF.

The chain links TRBV6-5 to TRBJ1-1, with D perhaps matching TRBD1 (5 bases). The ends were cut back, 7 bases at V and 1 base at J, with 10 bases in the middle. The CDR3 covers 13 residues. The germline CDR1 and CDR2 sequences are MNHEY and SVGAGI. CDR3 DNA sequence: TGTGCCAGCACCCTGACAGAGAACACTGAAGCTTTCTTT. Its protein is CASTLTENTEAFF.

The rearrangement links TRBV28 to TRBJ2-5; TRBD2 agrees at 8 bases. CDR1 and CDR2 (germline): MDHEN, SYDVKM. This CDR3 region has 13 residues. J gave up 4 bases and V 7 bases, and 5 bases lay outside the gene matches. The CDR3 DNA is TGTGCCAGCACCGTAAGCGGGAGAGAGACCCAGTACTTC. It codes for CASTVSGRETQYF.

V gene TRBV5-1 combines with J gene TRBJ1-1; 7 bases line up with TRBD1. V trimming: 6 bases; J trimming: 1 base; junction bases outside the gene matches: 9. CDR1 and CDR2 (germline): SGHRS, YFSETQ. CDR3 size: 15 residues. CDR3 sequence reads: CASNYQGDWNTEAFF. For the CDR3, the DNA is TGCGCCAGCAATTACCAGGGGGACTGGAACACTGAAGCTTTCTTT.

Turning to this clone: The junction departs from germline at one end; a sequencing error may be responsible. Other DNA variants within this sample encode the same CDR3. V usage is TRBV6-6 and J usage is TRBJ1-4; D remains unclear. Germline V gene sequence: CDR1 MNHNY, CDR2 SVGAGI (reference sequence). The CDR3 is 16 amino acids. DNA of the CDR3: TGTGCTAGCAGTATCTCCCCCAGGAGATCGGAAGAAAAACTGTTTTTT. Translation: CASSISPRRSEEKLFF.